The 28 T cell receptor beta chains below were found in one sample sequenced in a study of T cells in Graves' hyperthyroidism and ophthalmopathy. It was RNA transcripts that yielded the amplified TCR beta CDR3 regions. First-round RT-PCR targeting the TCR CDR3 was performed with the HTBI primer set. MiXCR, run by TCRdb on the multiplex PCR reads, gives a single entry per CDR3 protein. The repertoire consists of 490,000 or so distinct CDR3 sequences, with about 20% occurring once and the leading ten covering 45% to 50%. The sequencing input was blood. These receptors were collected from a woman in her sixties or seventies with Graves' ophthalmopathy.

This chain uses TRBV6-1 with TRBJ1-5; perhaps TRBD1 as D (5 bases). In germline, CDR1 is MNHNS, CDR2 SASEGT. Deletions cut 7 bases from V and 1 base from J, with 17 bases between. This CDR3 is built from 16 residues. This CDR3 is CASTRPEGRSNQPQHF. The DNA of the CDR3 is TGTGCCAGCACCAGACCCGAGGGGCGAAGCAATCAGCCCCAGCATTTT.

This clonotype was detected a few times. This chain uses TRBV30 with TRBJ2-7; D remains unclear. Looked up from germline, CDR1 is GTSNPN and CDR2 is SVGIG (reference sequence). The V end lost 2 bases, the J end lost 7 bases, and 12 bases lay between the germline ends. CDR3 size: 12 residues. CDR3 in DNA: TGTGCCTGGAGTCGTTTGGAACGGGAGCAGTACTTC. It codes for CAWSRLEREQYF.

This clonotype was picked up a small number of times. The chain joins TRBV25-1 to TRBJ2-2; TRBD2 is a possible D gene (5 bases). Deletions cut 8 bases from V and 6 bases from J, with 16 bases between. The germline V gene encodes CDR1 MGHDK and CDR2 SYGVNS. This CDR3 comprises 14 residues. The DNA for the CDR3 is TGTGCCAGCGCCAAGAGGGCCGGCCCCGGGGAGCTGTTTTTT. Encoded protein: CASAKRAGPGELFF.

This clonotype was counted a few times. The rearrangement joins TRBV18 to TRBJ2-2; 8 nucleotides line up with TRBD2. Germline lookup yields CDR1 KGHSH and CDR2 LQKENI. V gave up 3 bases and J gave up 6 bases; unmatched junction bases: 6. The CDR3 is made up of 15 amino acids. The CDR3 bases are TGTGCCAGCTCACCCCGACTAGCGTGGCCCGGGGAGCTGTTTTTT. Translating gives CASSPRLAWPGELFF.

The chain joins TRBV5-6 to TRBJ2-2, with TRBD1 as a possible D gene (5 bases). The J call may be mistaken, given a closer DNA end match to TRBJ1-1. Germline-derived CDR1 and CDR2 are SGHDT and YYEEEE. The length of the CDR3 is 13 residues. The CDR3 spells CASSLGRPGGAFF. The CDR3 bases are TGTGCCAGCAGCTTGGGCAGGCCTGGGGGAGCTTTCTTT.

The table lists this clonotype with many counts. CDR3 in amino acids: CASSFGTGSSPLHF. Here the CDR3 DNA reads TGTGCCAGCAGTTTCGGGACAGGGAGTTCACCCCTCCACTTT. The chain carries TRBV2 and TRBJ1-6, with 9 bases fitting TRBD1. CDR1 and CDR2 (germline): SNHLY, FYNNEI. Trimming took 5 bases from V and 9 from J; bases not matched to a gene: 5. This CDR3 spans 14 amino acids.

There are many counts of this clonotype. The V and J genes are TRBV6-1 and TRBJ1-1, with 9 nucleotides matching TRBD1. Looked up from germline, CDR1 is MNHNS and CDR2 is SASEGT. The CDR3 is made up of 14 amino acids. The trim removed 6 bases at V and 5 bases at J, leaving 7 bases unmatched. CDR3 loop: CASSLTGGWTEAFF. Here the CDR3 DNA reads TGTGCCAGCAGCCTTACAGGGGGCTGGACTGAAGCTTTCTTT.

The rearrangement links TRBV12-5 to TRBJ2-5; the D is unclear. Germline V gene data show CDR1 as LGHNT and CDR2 as FRNRAP. Deletions cut 3 bases from V and 2 bases from J, with 10 bases between. This CDR3 comprises 14 residues. CDR3 coding DNA: TGTGCTAGTGGTTTTTCAGTAACTCAAGAGACCCAGTACTTC. This sequence encodes CASGFSVTQETQYF.

The chain joins TRBV27 to TRBJ1-3, with a weak D call TRBD1 (5 bases). V lost 8 bases to trimming and J lost 1 base, with 15 bases between them. Per the germline V gene, CDR1 is MNHEY and CDR2 is SMNVEV (reference sequence). The CDR3 extends over 15 amino acids. For the CDR3, the DNA is TGTGCCAGCGGCACCAGGGTTGGATCTGGAAACACCATATATTTT. It translates to CASGTRVGSGNTIYF.

There are many counts of this clonotype. This chain joins TRBV20-1 and TRBJ2-1; TRBD1 matches at 9 bases. The CDR3 contains 16 residues. The V segment lost 1 base and the J segment 7 bases; nucleotides outside the gene matches: 11. The germline V gene has CDR1 DFQATT and CDR2 SNEGSKA (reference sequence). This CDR3 reads CSARGSLGTGRNEQFF. The CDR3 DNA reads TGCAGTGCTAGAGGTTCCCTCGGGACAGGGCGGAATGAGCAGTTCTTC.

The table lists this clonotype with a few counts. V gene TRBV6-1 combines with J gene TRBJ1-1, with 7 bases matching TRBD1. J lost 0 bases, V lost 6 bases, and 7 bases had no gene match. The CDR3 consists of 15 residues. Germline-derived CDR1 and CDR2 are MNHNS and SASEGT. As DNA, the CDR3 is TGTGCCAGCAGCCTGGGACAGATTATGAACACTGAAGCTTTCTTT. It yields the protein CASSLGQIMNTEAFF.

This clonotype occurred once. This rearrangement joins TRBV3-1 to TRBJ2-1; the D is unclear. CDR3 length equals 13 residues. Trimming removed 1 base at V and 9 bases at J, with 10 bases between. The germline gives CDR1 LGHDT, CDR2 YNNKEL (reference sequence). The DNA for the CDR3 is TGTGCCAGCAGCCAAGTCAACGAGGCTGAGCAGTTCTTC. It is translated as CASSQVNEAEQFF.

The J gene is TRBJ1-3, the V gene TRBV5-5; no reliable D call. The length of the CDR3 is 14 residues. Trimming took 0 bases from V and 8 from J, leaving 12 bases between them. Looked up from germline, CDR1 is SGHKS and CDR2 is YYEKEE (reference sequence). CDR3 residues: CASSLGLSGDTIYF. CDR3 DNA: TGTGCCAGCAGCTTGGGATTATCCGGGGACACCATATATTTT.

This clonotype came up a few times. CDR3 sequence reads: CASSPGGVADTQYF. The CDR3 DNA reads as TGTGCCAGCTCACCAGGGGGAGTGGCAGATACGCAGTATTTT. V usage is TRBV18 and J usage is TRBJ2-3; D tentatively fits TRBD1 or TRBD2 (5 bases each). V lost 2 bases, J lost 4 bases, and 10 bases lay in between. The germline V gene encodes CDR1 KGHSH and CDR2 LQKENI. The length of the CDR3 is 14 residues.

The chain combines TRBV28 with TRBJ1-2, with D perhaps TRBD1 (5 bases). V was trimmed by 8 bases and J by 2 bases, leaving 12 bases between them. The length of the CDR3 is 13 residues. Germline V gives CDR1 MDHEN, CDR2 SYDVKM. The CDR3 DNA is TGTGCCAGCCTTGGGGGAACAAACTATGGCTACACCTTC. This translates into CASLGGTNYGYTF.

V usage is TRBV6-5 and J usage is TRBJ1-5, with D possibly matching TRBD1 (5 bases). This CDR3 region has 14 residues. The V gene lost 2 bases and the J gene lost 4 bases, with 9 bases spanning the gap. CDR1 and CDR2 from the germline V gene are MNHEY and SVGAGI. CDR3 nucleotide sequence: TGTGCCAGCAGTTACAGACCAGGGAATCAGCCCCAGCATTTT. It encodes CASSYRPGNQPQHF.

This clonotype was found a few times. The J gene is TRBJ2-1, the V gene TRBV28, with unresolved D. Germline V gene lookup returns CDR1 MDHEN and CDR2 SYDVKM. V lost 5 bases and J lost 4, with 12 bases in between. The CDR3 runs 14 residues. CDR3 DNA: TGTGCCAGCAGTCCTAATAGGGTATACAATGAGCAGTTCTTC. It encodes CASSPNRVYNEQFF.

This clonotype appeared a few times. The chain has TRBV10-3 and TRBJ2-1, with D tentatively TRBD2 (6 bases). V lost 0 bases and J lost 12, with 15 bases in between. The CDR3 covers 14 residues. Germline CDR1 and CDR2: ENHRY and SYGVKD. DNA for the CDR3: TGTGCCATCAGTGAGTCGAAACTAGCCGGGGGGCAGTTCTTC. It encodes CAISESKLAGGQFF.

This clonotype appeared a few times. The chain is built from TRBV7-3 and TRBJ2-1; TRBD2 is a possible D gene (5 bases). CDR1 is SGHTA, CDR2 FQGTGA, per germline. V was clipped by 5 bases and J by 8 bases, with 19 bases between them. This CDR3 spans 15 amino acids. In DNA, the CDR3 is TGTGCCAGCAGCCCGAGCCGCACTAGTCTAGATGAGCAGTTCTTC. The encoded protein is CASSPSRTSLDEQFF.

V and J are TRBV7-2 and TRBJ2-2; 14 bases line up with TRBD2. This CDR3 is 17 amino acids long. The trim removed 7 bases at V and 6 bases at J, leaving 10 bases unmatched. Per germline, CDR1 SGHTA and CDR2 FQGNSA. CDR3 sequence: CASNSPKGLAGAGELFF. The CDR3 nucleotides read TGTGCCAGCAACTCACCCAAGGGACTAGCGGGAGCCGGGGAGCTGTTTTTT.

This clonotype was observed at least ten times. The chain recombines TRBV5-6 with TRBJ2-1; no clear D. Trimming took off 5 bases at V and 3 bases at J, with 6 bases between the two ends. CDR3 size: 12 residues. Germline CDR1 and CDR2: SGHDT and YYEEEE. This CDR3 reads CASSLRYNEQFF. The CDR3 nucleotides read TGTGCCAGCAGTTTACGCTACAATGAGCAGTTCTTC.

Ten or more counts support this clonotype. The CDR3, as DNA: TGTGCCAGCAGCTCCATCTACGAGCAGTACTTC. Its protein product is CASSSIYEQYF. This sequence joins TRBV28 and TRBJ2-7; D is unresolved. CDR1 and CDR2 from the germline V gene are MDHEN and SYDVKM. V was pared by 6 bases and J by 3 bases, with 6 bases between. This CDR3 comprises 11 residues.

The genes are TRBV7-3 and TRBJ2-3; weak D call: TRBD2 (6 bases). CDR3 length equals 16 residues. V was trimmed by 4 bases and J by 0 bases, leaving 14 bases between them. In germline, CDR1 is SGHTA, CDR2 FQGTGA. The CDR3 region is CASSSMGTLSTDTQYF. CDR3 nucleotides: TGTGCCAGCAGCTCCATGGGGACTTTGAGCACAGATACGCAGTATTTT.

The chain employs TRBV9 and TRBJ1-1; possibly TRBD1 for D (6 bases). The V gene lost 2 bases and the J gene lost 4 bases, with 12 bases spanning the gap. The germline V gene encodes CDR1 SGDLS and CDR2 YYNGEE. CDR3 length equals 14 residues. The CDR3 region has the DNA TGTGCCAGCAGCGTGGCAGGGGAACTCACTGAAGCTTTCTTT. This sequence encodes CASSVAGELTEAFF.

This clonotype was detected a few times. The chain uses TRBV4-2 and TRBJ2-1, with TRBD2 matching over 7 bases. The V gene end was trimmed by 0 bases and the J gene end by 8 bases; junction bases not matched to a gene: 7. Germline V gene data show CDR1 as LGHNA and CDR2 as YNFKEQ. The CDR3 is 15 residues long. The CDR3 sequence is CASSQEWEGSDEQFF. CDR3 sequence (DNA): TGTGCCAGCAGCCAAGAGTGGGAGGGCAGCGATGAGCAGTTCTTC.

This clonotype has a single count. A much bigger clone sits one base away, suggesting this may be a read error. The chain has TRBV24-1 and TRBJ2-2; 12 nucleotides match TRBD2. Germline V lookup: CDR1 KGHDR, CDR2 SFDVKD. CDR3 length: 16 amino acids. The CDR3 coding sequence is TGTGCCGCCAGTCCTAAGACTAGCGGGAGCATCGGGGAGCTGTTTTTT. Protein sequence: CAASPKTSGSIGELFF.

This clonotype was picked up many times. The chain links TRBV2 to TRBJ2-3; D uncertain. This CDR3 region has 13 residues. The germline V gene encodes CDR1 SNHLY and CDR2 FYNNEI. V lost 10 bases and J 2 bases, leaving 13 bases between the germline ends. The CDR3 nucleotides are TGTGCCATAGCCCCCGACTTCACAGATACGCAGTATTTT. This encodes CAIAPDFTDTQYF.

The CDR3, as DNA: TGTGCTAGTGGTCTCATCCAAGAGACCCAGTACTTC. It yields the protein CASGLIQETQYF. The chain carries TRBV12-5 and TRBJ2-5; D unclear. The CDR3 covers 12 residues. V lost 5 bases to trimming and J lost 1 base, with 5 bases between them. Germline assignment: CDR1 LGHNT and CDR2 FRNRAP.